This entry lists 10 T cell receptor beta chains sequenced from one sample in a study of blood T cell repertoires in COVID-19. Data came from immunoSEQ multiplex PCR; TCRdb stores just in-frame clones and leaves some out. The table records some 120,000 clones, 82% of them present only once. Sequenced input: peripheral blood. These receptors were collected from an older man with acute or convalescent COVID-19.

V gene TRBV5-1 combines with J gene TRBJ2-3; no clear D. The CDR3 length is 14 residues. Germline CDR1 and CDR2: SGHRS and YFSETQ. The ends were cut back, 2 bases at V and 1 base at J, with 8 bases in the middle. The CDR3 is CASSFPTGTDTQYF. In nucleotides, the CDR3 is TGCGCCAGCAGCTTCCCTACTGGCACAGATACGCAGTATTTT.

The chain is built from TRBV19 and TRBJ1-3; no reliable D call. Germline CDR1 reads LNHDA; CDR2 reads SQIVND (reference sequence). Trimming took off 10 bases at V and 0 bases at J, with 10 bases between the two ends. The CDR3 is made up of 13 amino acids. The CDR3 loop is CATSLVSGNTIYF. The CDR3 bases are TGTGCCACTTCGCTAGTCTCTGGAAACACCATATATTTT.

The chain links TRBV28 to TRBJ2-1, with TRBD2 as a possible D gene (6 bases). The CDR3 has 16 amino acids. The V and J ends lost 6 bases and 2 bases respectively, with 17 bases between them. From germline, CDR1 is MDHEN and CDR2 SYDVKM. The CDR3 sequence: CASRGYGRYPYNEQFF. DNA for the CDR3: TGTGCCAGCAGGGGGTACGGGAGATACCCCTACAATGAGCAGTTCTTC. The entire variable domain, with the rest obtained from reference TRBV28 and TRBJ2-1, is as follows: DVKVTQSSRYLVKRTGEKVFLECVQDMDHENMFWYRQDPGLGLRLIYFSYDVKMKEKGDIPEGYSVSREKKERFSLILESASTNQTSMYLCASRGYGRYPYNEQFFGPGTRLTVL.

This chain connects TRBV7-9 to TRBJ2-2; 9 bases are a match to TRBD1. The CDR3 spans 15 residues. V lost 8 bases to trimming and J lost 3 bases; unmatched junction nucleotides: 7. Germline V CDR1 and CDR2: SEHNR, FQNEAQ (reference sequence). CDR3 region: CASGETGGDTGELFF. CDR3 nucleotide sequence: TGTGCCAGCGGAGAGACAGGGGGGGACACCGGGGAGCTGTTTTTT.

There are a few counts of this clone. The chain has TRBV6-4 and TRBJ2-2, with D perhaps TRBD1 (6 bases). The V end lost 6 bases, the J end lost 0 bases, and 8 bases lay between the germline ends. The CDR3 spans 14 residues. Germline CDR1 is MRHNA and CDR2 is SNTAGT. CDR3 residues: CASRGQTNTGELFF. In nucleotides, the CDR3 is TGTGCCAGCAGGGGACAAACGAACACCGGGGAGCTGTTTTTT.

This chain connects TRBV9 to TRBJ2-7; 7 positions agree with TRBD2. V dropped 4 bases and J dropped 9; count of bases not matched to a gene: 16. Germline CDR1 is SGDLS and CDR2 is YYNGEE. The CDR3 totals 15 residues. The CDR3 DNA sequence: TGTGCCAGCAGCCCCCTAGCGGAAAACAAAGATGGGCAGTACTTC. Amino acid sequence: CASSPLAENKDGQYF.

With regard to this clone: The junction departs from the called germline gene at one end, perhaps through a read error. CDR3 DNA sequence: TGTGCCAGCACCTTAGGGAAAGGGAGGGGGTCCGGGGAGCTGTTTTTT. As protein: CASTLGKGRGSGELFF. The V call is TRBV11-2, the J call TRBJ2-2; D is perhaps TRBD2 (7 bases). This CDR3 region has 16 residues. Germline CDR1 and CDR2: SGHAT and FQNNGV. Supplemented by reference TRBV11-2 and TRBJ2-2, the full variable domain reads EAGVAQSPRYKIIEKRQSVAFWCNPISGHATLYWYQQILGQGPKLLIQFQNNGVVDDSQLPKDRFSAERLKGVDSTLKIQPAKLEDSAVYLCASTLGKGRGSGELFFGEGSRLTVL.

The V gene is TRBV10-3, the J gene TRBJ1-5, with a possible D match to TRBD1 (6 bases). CDR1 and CDR2 from the germline V gene are ENHRY and SYGVKD. The CDR3 length is 15 residues. V was shortened by 3 bases and J by 1 base, with 10 bases between the two germline ends. The CDR3 nucleotides read TGTGCCATCAGTGAAGGGGGGGCGAGCAATCAGCCCCAGCATTTT. It codes for CAISEGGASNQPQHF.

The rearrangement uses TRBV5-1 and TRBJ1-6; 7 bases agree with TRBD1. Germline CDR1 and CDR2: SGHRS and YFSETQ. The CDR3 extends over 15 amino acids. Losses at the gene ends were 1 base for V and 6 bases for J; bases not matched to a gene: 4. DNA for the CDR3: TGCGCCAGCAGCTTGATGCGGGACAGTAATTCACCCCTCCACTTT. Its translation: CASSLMRDSNSPLHF.

V and J are TRBV4-1 and TRBJ1-1; 7 nucleotides match TRBD1. J was trimmed by 5 bases and V by 0 bases; bases with no gene match: 9. From germline, CDR1 is MGHRA and CDR2 YSYEKL. CDR3 length: 16 amino acids. CDR3 sequence (DNA): TGCGCCAGCAGCCAAGATTTGCGACAGGGTGGGACTGAAGCTTTCTTT. This encodes CASSQDLRQGGTEAFF.